This T cell receptor beta chain was obtained from a study of blood T cell repertoires in COVID-19. Overall study: There were acute and convalescent COVID-19 samples, and they came from the United States, Italy and Spain.

The method was immunoSEQ multiplex PCR; TCRdb's version includes in-frame clones alone and lacks a portion of them. The table records approximately 60,000 clones, over 80% of them present only once. On this clone itself: Other DNA sequences from this sample encode an identical CDR3 as well.

The sample consisted of peripheral blood. The sequence was obtained from a woman in her sixties with acute or convalescent COVID-19.

The CDR3 DNA follows: TGCGCCAGCAGCTTGTCGGGTCGGGGGACTGGCTACACCTTC. Translation gives CASSLSGRGTGYTF. The chain recombines TRBV5-1 with TRBJ1-2; D is perhaps TRBD1 (5 bases). CDR3 length equals 14 residues. Germline CDR1 is SGHRS and CDR2 is YFSETQ. Trimming pared 1 base from V and 7 bases from J, leaving 14 bases between. Full variable domain (missing parts from reference TRBV5-1 and TRBJ1-2): KAGVTQTPRYLIKTRGQQVTLSCSPISGHRSVSWYQQTPGQGLQFLFEYFSETQRNKGNFPGRFSGRQFSNSRSEMNVSTLELGDSALYLCASSLSGRGTGYTFGSGTRLTVV.